The present T cell receptor beta chain was sequenced within a study of somatic mutations in cytotoxic T cells in rheumatoid arthritis (dated by TCRdb to about 2017). For the study in its entirety: Peripheral blood (about 28 ml EDTA) was collected from patients immediately after diagnosis and before any treatment began. Some T-cell populations stained with V beta antibodies were sorted by flow on a FACSAria II or Sony SH800 to nearly 100% purity, with sorted V beta1+ cells additionally subjected to TCRB sequencing. In newly diagnosed rheumatoid arthritis without treatment, the study examined if expanded CD8+ T-cell clones harbor somatic mutations, relying on TCRB deep sequencing to characterize clonality. For approximately 63 rheumatoid arthritis patients and 15 to 25 healthy controls, TCRB deep sequencing was carried out. Patient and control groups had essentially identical median ages. What the research found in general, with its limitations: Healthy controls showed no age-related increase in CD8+ clonality, whereas patients did (Spearman r ~ 0.5). Rheumatoid arthritis patients and age-matched healthy controls did not significantly differ in CD8+ T-cell clonality. It was unknown which antigens the expanded CD8+ clones targeted, and their absence from virus-specific databases did not exclude viral specificity. In about an eighth of the 65 patients, more than 20% of CD8+ cells belonged to the largest CD8+ clone, while several identical CD8+ TCRB sequences were shared between blood and synovial fluid. The slight underrepresentation of TRBV07 in patients was not corrected for multiple comparisons.

The immunoSEQ assay was applied to genomic DNA for TCRB CDR3 sequencing. The authors' pipeline ran thus. Only a few patient CD8+ clones larger than 1% matched published virus-specific TCRB sequences when compared against them. Only productive TCRB rearrangements were included in the analyses. A clone was defined by a unique TCRB CDR3 sequence, and clonality was computed as a productive clonality index based on Shannon entropy. Repertoire overlap between two samples was calculated from the template counts of each clone relative to total templates per sample. A correlation with a Spearman r of around 0.6 was found between V-gene usage by flow cytometry and V-gene usage by TCRB sequencing. Not all clones reach the TCRdb copy of this immuneACCESS table, which keeps in-frame sequences only. Checked studies attribute under half of the gap to unresolved V genes and leave the rest unexplained. For V, J and clone size, that table is used; D and trimming come from the DNA. The sample table shows about 16,000 clones, and just under 80% are seen once. The biggest ten clones account for roughly 16% of the sample.

On an AutoMACS, CD4+ and CD8+ cells were isolated via positive magnetic bead selection, and their purity was verified by flow cytometry. A TCR V beta antibody panel was used in flow cytometry to screen first for clonal expansions, which were then characterized by TCRB deep sequencing of sorted CD8+ fractions. Ficoll-Paque PLUS density gradient separation was used to isolate peripheral blood mononuclear cells. DNA was extracted from CD4-enriched, CD8-enriched or PBMC samples with Nucleospin Tissue or Tissue XS kits and quantified with a Qubit 2.0 fluorometer. V loses 2 bases, J loses 7 bases, and the germline ends lie 14 bases apart. CDR1 and CDR2 were assigned from the germline V gene (reference sequence) as MNHEY and SMNVEV. Reading from cysteine to phenylalanine, the CDR3 counts 14 amino acids. CDR3 DNA only is kept here, 42 bases in frame from base 1. In this sample, this clone turned up a few times. There is no known antigen for this receptor. No base quality values were provided; no much bigger clone lies one nucleotide off.

The sample comprised CD8+ T cells sorted from blood. Recombination linked TRBV27 to TRBJ1-1; a weak D assignment points to TRBD1 (6 bases agree). The TCR originated in an adult with rheumatoid arthritis. CDR3 loop: CASSLGQARGEAFF. The bases read TGTGCCAGCAGTTTAGGGCAGGCCAGGGGTGAAGCTTTCTTT.